This T cell receptor (beta chain) derives from a study of blood T cell repertoires in COVID-19. The CDR3 is 13 amino acids. Trimming took 5 bases from V and 5 from J, leaving 11 bases between them. Germline V gene data show CDR1 as SGHTA and CDR2 as FQGNSA. Sequencing was performed with immunoSEQ multiplex PCR; in TCRdb, only in-frame clones are kept and a portion is missing. The repertoire holds 310,000 or so clones, with around 90% as singletons. The clonotype originates from a woman in her thirties or forties who had recovered from COVID-19. Material: PBMCs or T cells enriched from blood (not recorded which). The genes are TRBV7-2 and TRBJ2-3; D unresolved. The chain's CDR3 is CASSMQWRDTQYF. The CDR3, as DNA: TGTGCCAGCAGCATGCAGTGGAGAGATACGCAGTATTTT.